The entry below gives a single TCR beta chain sequence along with its context. This entry comes from a study of T cell responses to AZD1222 COVID-19 vaccine. The protocol was immunoSEQ multiplex PCR, while the TCRdb copy is restricted to in-frame clones and leaves out a portion. The repertoire holds about 66,000 clones, with roughly 87% as singletons. The CDR3 is 16 amino acids. The junction had 9 bases not matched to a gene; V was cut back by 5 bases and J by 8 bases. The V gene's germline CDR1 is SGHTA and CDR2 FQGTGA. The V gene is TRBV7-3, the J gene TRBJ2-3, with TRBD2 matching over 14 bases. The specimen was peripheral blood, collected on day 0 of AZD1222 vaccination. This sequence originates from an adult in good health. The CDR3 DNA reads as TGTGCCAGCAGCCGTACGGGACTAGCGGGAGAAAGTACGCAGTATTTT. It is translated as CASSRTGLAGESTQYF.